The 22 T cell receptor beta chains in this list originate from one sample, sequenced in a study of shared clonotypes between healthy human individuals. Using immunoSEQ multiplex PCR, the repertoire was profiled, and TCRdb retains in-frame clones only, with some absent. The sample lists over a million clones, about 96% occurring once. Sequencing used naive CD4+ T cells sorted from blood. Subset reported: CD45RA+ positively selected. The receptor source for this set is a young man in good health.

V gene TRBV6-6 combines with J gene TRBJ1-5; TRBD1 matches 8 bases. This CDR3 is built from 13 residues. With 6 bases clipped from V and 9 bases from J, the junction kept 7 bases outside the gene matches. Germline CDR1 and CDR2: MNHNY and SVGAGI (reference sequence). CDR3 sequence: CASSRQGRGPQHF. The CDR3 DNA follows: TGTGCCAGCAGCCGACAGGGGAGAGGGCCCCAGCATTTT.

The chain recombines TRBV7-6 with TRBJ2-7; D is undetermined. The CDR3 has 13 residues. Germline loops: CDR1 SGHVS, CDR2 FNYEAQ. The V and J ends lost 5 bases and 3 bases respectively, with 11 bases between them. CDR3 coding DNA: TGTGCCAGCAGCCTCGGACGGAACTACGAGCAGTACTTC. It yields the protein CASSLGRNYEQYF.

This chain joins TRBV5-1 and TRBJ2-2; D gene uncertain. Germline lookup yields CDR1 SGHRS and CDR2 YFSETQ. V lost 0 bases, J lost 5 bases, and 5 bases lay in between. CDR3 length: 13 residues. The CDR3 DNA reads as TGCGCCAGCAGCTTGGAGAGAACCGGGGAGCTGTTTTTT. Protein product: CASSLERTGELFF.

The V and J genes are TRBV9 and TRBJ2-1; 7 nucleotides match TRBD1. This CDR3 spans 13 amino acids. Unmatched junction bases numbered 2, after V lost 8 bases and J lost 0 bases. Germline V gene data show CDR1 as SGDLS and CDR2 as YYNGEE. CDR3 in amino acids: CASAGGSYNEQFF. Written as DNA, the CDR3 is TGTGCCAGTGCAGGGGGCTCCTACAATGAGCAGTTCTTC.

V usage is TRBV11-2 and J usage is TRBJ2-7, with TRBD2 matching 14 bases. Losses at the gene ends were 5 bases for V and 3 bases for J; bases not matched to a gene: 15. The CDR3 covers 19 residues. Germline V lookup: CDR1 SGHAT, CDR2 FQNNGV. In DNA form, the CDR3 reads TGTGCCAGCAGCCCACGTCCGGGACTAGCGGGAGTACTTGTCTACGAGCAGTACTTC. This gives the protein CASSPRPGLAGVLVYEQYF.

The DNA of the CDR3 is TGTGCCACCAGCAGGGGCCTGTATACGGATACGCAGTATTTT. This sequence encodes CATSRGLYTDTQYF. The V call is TRBV15, the J call TRBJ2-3; unclear D gene. Germline lookup yields CDR1 LNHNV and CDR2 YYDKDF (reference sequence). The CDR3 sequence is 14 residues long. Trimming pared 3 bases from V and 6 bases from J, leaving 13 bases between.

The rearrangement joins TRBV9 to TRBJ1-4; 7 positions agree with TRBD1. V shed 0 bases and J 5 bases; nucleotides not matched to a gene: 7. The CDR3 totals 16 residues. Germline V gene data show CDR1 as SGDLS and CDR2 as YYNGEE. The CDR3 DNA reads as TGTGCCAGCAGCGTAGGGACAGGAGCCCAAAATGAAAAACTGTTTTTT. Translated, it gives CASSVGTGAQNEKLFF.

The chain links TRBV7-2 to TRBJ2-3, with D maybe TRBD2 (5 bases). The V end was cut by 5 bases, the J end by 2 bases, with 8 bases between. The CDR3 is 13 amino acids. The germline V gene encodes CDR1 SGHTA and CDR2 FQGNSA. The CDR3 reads CASSGRDTDTQYF. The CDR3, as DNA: TGTGCCAGCAGCGGACGGGACACAGATACGCAGTATTTT.

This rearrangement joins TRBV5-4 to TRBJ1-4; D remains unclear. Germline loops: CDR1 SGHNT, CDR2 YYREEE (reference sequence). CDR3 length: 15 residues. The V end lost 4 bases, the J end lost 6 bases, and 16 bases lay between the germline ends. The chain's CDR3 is CASSRGGIMDEKLFF. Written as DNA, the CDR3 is TGTGCCAGCAGCCGTGGCGGTATAATGGATGAAAAACTGTTTTTT.

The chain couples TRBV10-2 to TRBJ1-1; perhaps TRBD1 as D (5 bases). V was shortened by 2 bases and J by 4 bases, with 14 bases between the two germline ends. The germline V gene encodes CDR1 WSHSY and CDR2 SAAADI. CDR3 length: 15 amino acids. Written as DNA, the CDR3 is TGCGCCAGCAGTGAGACCCGGGGGGGAGGCACTGAAGCTTTCTTT. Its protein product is CASSETRGGGTEAFF.

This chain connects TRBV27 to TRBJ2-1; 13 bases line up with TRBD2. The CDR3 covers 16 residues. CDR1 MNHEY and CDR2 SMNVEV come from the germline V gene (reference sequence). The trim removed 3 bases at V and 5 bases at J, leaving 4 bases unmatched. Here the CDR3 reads CASSFLGLAGDNEQFF. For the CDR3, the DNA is TGTGCCAGCAGTTTTCTCGGACTAGCGGGAGACAATGAGCAGTTCTTC.

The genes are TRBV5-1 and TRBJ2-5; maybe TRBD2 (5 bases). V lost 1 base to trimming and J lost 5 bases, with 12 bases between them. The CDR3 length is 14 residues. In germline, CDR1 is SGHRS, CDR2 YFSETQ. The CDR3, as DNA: TGCGCCAGCAGCTTGATGGGCCCGGGGGAGACCCAGTACTTC. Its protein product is CASSLMGPGETQYF.

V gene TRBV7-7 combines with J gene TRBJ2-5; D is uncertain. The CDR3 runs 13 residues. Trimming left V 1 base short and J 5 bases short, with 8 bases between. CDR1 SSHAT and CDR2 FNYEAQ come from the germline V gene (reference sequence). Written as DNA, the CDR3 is TGTGCCAGCAGCTTAGTTGGGGTGGAGACCCAGTACTTC. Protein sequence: CASSLVGVETQYF.

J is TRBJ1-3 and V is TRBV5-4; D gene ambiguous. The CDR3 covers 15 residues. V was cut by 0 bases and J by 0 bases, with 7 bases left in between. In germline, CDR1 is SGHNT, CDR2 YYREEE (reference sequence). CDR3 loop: CASSLAGNSGNTIYF. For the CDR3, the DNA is TGTGCCAGCAGCTTGGCTGGGAACTCTGGAAACACCATATATTTT.

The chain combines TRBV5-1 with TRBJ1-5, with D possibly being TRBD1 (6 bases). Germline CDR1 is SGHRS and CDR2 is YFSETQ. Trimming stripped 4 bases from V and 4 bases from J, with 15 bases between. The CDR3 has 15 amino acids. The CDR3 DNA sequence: TGCGCCAGCAGCCCAAGAGGGACACCTAATCAGCCCCAGCATTTT. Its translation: CASSPRGTPNQPQHF.

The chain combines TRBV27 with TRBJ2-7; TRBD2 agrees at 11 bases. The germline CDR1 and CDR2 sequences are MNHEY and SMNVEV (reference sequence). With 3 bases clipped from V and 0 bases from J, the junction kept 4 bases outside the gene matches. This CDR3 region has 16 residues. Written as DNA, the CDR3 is TGTGCCAGCAGTTTGCTAGCGGGAGGTCTCTCCTACGAGCAGTACTTC. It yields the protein CASSLLAGGLSYEQYF.

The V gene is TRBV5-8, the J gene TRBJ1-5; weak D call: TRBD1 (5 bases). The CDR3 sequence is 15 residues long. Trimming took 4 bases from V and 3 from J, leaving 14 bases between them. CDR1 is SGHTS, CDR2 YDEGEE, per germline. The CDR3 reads CASSLWGVHNQPQHF. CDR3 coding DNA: TGTGCCAGCAGCCTCTGGGGGGTCCACAATCAGCCCCAGCATTTT.

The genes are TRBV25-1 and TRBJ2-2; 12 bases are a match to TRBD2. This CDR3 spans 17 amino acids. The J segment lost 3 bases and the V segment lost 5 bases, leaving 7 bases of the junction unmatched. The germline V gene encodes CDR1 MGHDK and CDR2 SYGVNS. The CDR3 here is CASSPASGRAYTGELFF. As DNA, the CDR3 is TGTGCCAGCAGTCCTGCTAGCGGGAGGGCTTACACCGGGGAGCTGTTTTTT.

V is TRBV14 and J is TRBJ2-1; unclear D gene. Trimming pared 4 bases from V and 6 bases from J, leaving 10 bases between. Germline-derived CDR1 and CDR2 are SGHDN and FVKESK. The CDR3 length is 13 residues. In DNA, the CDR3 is TGTGCCAGCAGCCGACTTGGGGTCAATGAGCAGTTCTTC. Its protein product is CASSRLGVNEQFF. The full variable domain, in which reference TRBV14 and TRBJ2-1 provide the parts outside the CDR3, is EAGVTQFPSHSVIEKGQTVTLRCDPISGHDNLYWYRRVMGKEIKFLLHFVKESKQDESGMPNNRFLAERTGGTYSTLKVQPAELEDSGVYFCASSRLGVNEQFFGPGTRLTVL.

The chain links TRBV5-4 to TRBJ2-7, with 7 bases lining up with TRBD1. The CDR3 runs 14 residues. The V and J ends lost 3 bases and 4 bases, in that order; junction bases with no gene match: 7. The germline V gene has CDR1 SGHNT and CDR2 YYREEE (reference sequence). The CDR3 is CASSSGQNSYEQYF. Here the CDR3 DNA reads TGTGCCAGCAGCTCGGGACAGAATTCATACGAGCAGTACTTC.

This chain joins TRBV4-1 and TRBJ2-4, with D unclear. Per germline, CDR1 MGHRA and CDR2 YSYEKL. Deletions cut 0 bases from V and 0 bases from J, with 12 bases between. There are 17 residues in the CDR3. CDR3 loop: CASSQDTATLAKNIQYF. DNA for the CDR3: TGCGCCAGCAGCCAAGATACCGCAACGCTAGCCAAAAACATTCAGTACTTC.

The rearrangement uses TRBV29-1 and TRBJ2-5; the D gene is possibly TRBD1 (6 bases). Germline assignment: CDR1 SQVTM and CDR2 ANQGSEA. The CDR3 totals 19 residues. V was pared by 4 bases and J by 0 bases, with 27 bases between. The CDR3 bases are TGCAGCGTTGGCGCTGACAGGACGGGGCTTCGGCTGTACCAAGAGACCCAGTACTTC. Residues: CSVGADRTGLRLYQETQYF.